These 10 T cell receptor beta chains were sequenced from one sample in a study of response to subunit inactivated influenza vaccine. TCRdb fed the RT-PCR reads into MiXCR, producing one record per CDR3 protein. In the table there are approximately 730,000 distinct CDR3 sequences, around 14% of which are singletons. The sample consisted of PBMCs from blood, taken 14 to 15 days before vaccination. All receptors come from a man aged 50 to 60 who received an inactivated influenza vaccine.

Only a few counts were recorded for this clonotype. The chain carries TRBV13 and TRBJ2-7; weak D call: TRBD1 (6 bases). The CDR3 contains 14 residues. CDR1 is PRHDT and CDR2 is FYEKMQ in the germline V gene (reference sequence). Trimming cost V 8 bases and J 3 bases, with 17 bases left between them. The CDR3 bases are TGTGCCAGCTCCAAGGCAGGGGAAGGCTACGAGCAGTACTTC. It yields the protein CASSKAGEGYEQYF.

This rearrangement joins TRBV20-1 to TRBJ2-1, with unresolved D. The germline V and J ends were trimmed by 1 base and 6 bases, with 10 bases remaining between them. This CDR3 comprises 13 residues. Germline assignment: CDR1 DFQATT and CDR2 SNEGSKA (reference sequence). CDR3 coding DNA: TGCAGTGCTAGAGGAGACGGACCCAATGAGCAGTTCTTC. The encoded protein is CSARGDGPNEQFF.

This clonotype has more than one count but fewer than ten. This chain links TRBV15 with TRBJ2-5; 7 nucleotides line up with TRBD2. V shed 5 bases and J 4 bases; nucleotides not matched to a gene: 10. The CDR3 has 15 residues. CDR1 and CDR2 (germline): LNHNV, YYDKDF (reference sequence). The CDR3 DNA follows: TGTGCCACCAGCCGACGGCGGGAGACGGGAGAGACCCAGTACTTC. Translating gives CATSRRRETGETQYF.

This clonotype was observed a handful of times. This chain connects TRBV4-3 to TRBJ2-3, with D uncertain. The V gene lost 0 bases and the J gene lost 1 base, with 11 bases spanning the gap. The CDR3 is 16 residues long. Germline V gene data show CDR1 as LGHNA and CDR2 as YSLEER. CDR3 region: CASSQEWALGTDTQYF. The CDR3 coding sequence is TGCGCCAGCAGCCAAGAATGGGCCTTGGGCACAGATACGCAGTATTTT.

The V gene is TRBV30, the J gene TRBJ2-1; the D is unclear. The germline V and J ends were trimmed by 0 bases and 6 bases, with 9 bases remaining between them. Germline lookup yields CDR1 GTSNPN and CDR2 SVGIG (reference sequence). This CDR3 spans 13 amino acids. The DNA of the CDR3 is TGTGCCTGGAGTGTAAGATCCGGCAATGAGCAGTTCTTC. Translation: CAWSVRSGNEQFF.

This rearrangement joins TRBV5-6 to TRBJ1-1; 7 bases map to TRBD1. CDR1 SGHDT and CDR2 YYEEEE come from the germline V gene. This CDR3 has 16 residues. J was trimmed by 5 bases and V by 4 bases; bases with no gene match: 14. The CDR3 DNA follows: TGTGCCAGCAGCCAGGACCTACGACAGGGTTCGACTGAAGCTTTCTTT. It translates to CASSQDLRQGSTEAFF.

This clonotype was detected only a few times. This chain links TRBV6-2 or TRBV6-3 with TRBJ2-1, with D perhaps TRBD1 (7 bases). The CDR3 has 15 residues. Germline V lookup: CDR1 MNHEY, CDR2 SVGEGT. V lost 0 bases and J 7 bases, leaving 13 bases between the germline ends. CDR3 loop: CASSYSNPGGNEQFF. In DNA form, the CDR3 reads TGTGCCAGCAGTTACTCGAATCCAGGGGGGAATGAGCAGTTCTTC.

This clonotype has at least ten counts. V and J are TRBV7-2 and TRBJ1-6; 7 bases map to TRBD1. In germline, CDR1 is SGHTA, CDR2 FQGNSA. V lost 3 bases and J lost 2; bases outside the gene matches: 1. The CDR3 runs 15 residues. CDR3 bases: TGTGCCAGCAGCTTTCAGGGGGCCTATAATTCACCCCTCCACTTT. As protein: CASSFQGAYNSPLHF.

This clonotype was seen a few times. V is TRBV5-1 and J is TRBJ2-3; D is tentatively TRBD1 or TRBD2 (6 bases each). Germline loops: CDR1 SGHRS, CDR2 YFSETQ. The ends were cut back, 0 bases at V and 1 base at J, with 12 bases in the middle. This CDR3 contains 16 residues. CDR3 sequence (DNA): TGCGCCAGCAGCTTGGAGGGGGGTTCAGGCACAGATACGCAGTATTTT. Protein product: CASSLEGGSGTDTQYF.

This clonotype was detected only a few times. The chain recombines TRBV20-1 with TRBJ2-1, with unresolved D. The CDR3 is made up of 15 amino acids. Trimming took 6 bases from V and 1 from J, leaving 16 bases between them. CDR1 is DFQATT and CDR2 is SNEGSKA in the germline V gene (reference sequence). In DNA, the CDR3 is TGCAGTGCCCCGACACTTTGGAGATCCTACAATGAGCAGTTCTTC. Encoded protein: CSAPTLWRSYNEQFF.